The following is a TCR beta chain sequence with its context. This clone was seen a single time. Its recognized antigen is unknown. Per-nucleotide qualities are absent, and no much larger clonotype sits a single base away. This entry belongs to a study of OX40 agonist ivuxolimab in advanced cancers. In the study overall: The costimulatory receptor OX40 (CD134) was targeted by ivuxolimab, a fully human IgG2 agonistic monoclonal antibody. Intravenous ivuxolimab was administered to patients every 2 weeks at six dose levels: 0.01, 0.1, 0.3, 1.5, 3 and 10 mg/kg. Of the approximately 50 dose-escalation patients, hepatocellular carcinoma was present in 19, melanoma in roughly 15, renal cell carcinoma in 9 and head and neck cancer in 9. In the dose-escalation cohort, 82.7% of patients were male, and the mean age was roughly 60 years, with a range of about 23 to 90. Prior anti-PD-1, anti-PD-L1 or anti-CTLA-4 therapy was permitted, and checkpoint inhibitors had been received by around 39% of dose-escalation patients. Three dose-escalation patients achieved partial responses, one with hepatocellular carcinoma and two with cutaneous melanoma. The purpose of peripheral TCRbeta sequencing was to test whether ivuxolimab changed TCR sequence diversity and led to clonal T-cell expansion. The monotherapy dose-escalation portion (N of about 50 patients) of the phase I ivuxolimab trial is reported in the paper. What the work shows at the level of the full study, not this receptor alone: After ivuxolimab, CD8+ T cells had more expanded clones than CD4+ T cells on average. In the 0.1-3.0 mg/kg groups, partial responders were among the patients with the lowest normalized peripheral clonal expansion, particularly in CD8+ T cells. The antigen specificity of the peripheral T cells that underwent clonal expansion was not determined. Low levels of normalized T-cell clonal expansion were also seen in some patients who did not respond. At doses of 0.1 to 3.0 mg/kg, clonal expansion of both CD4+ and CD8+ T cells in blood was seen between baseline and week 6.

The germline V gene (reference sequence) sets CDR1 to LNHDA and CDR2 to SQIVND. After removal of 1 base from V and 5 bases from J, the junction retains 8 bases not matched to a gene. The CDR3 covers 16 residues, taking in both the cysteine and the phenylalanine. The retained sequence is limited to the CDR3, 48 bases, with the frame set at the first base. Genomic DNA was isolated from the sorted cells so that the TCRbeta CDR3 region could be sequenced. The immunoSEQ Assay was used for sequencing of TCRbeta CDR3 regions. In TCRdb, the immuneACCESS table is reduced to in-frame sequences with V and J assigned. These tables do not hold every clone; where another copy was compared, an unresolved V gene accounts for under half, and the others remain unexplained. The sample includes some 50,000 clones, with about 81% observed a single time. Approximately 0.69% of the sample goes to the ten largest clones.

The trial excluded patients who had a history of autoimmune disease or were on systemic immunosuppression. Peripheral blood for TCR sequencing was drawn from every dose cohort at baseline, at cycle 4 day 1 and at cycle 7 day 1. The samples were taken from a phase I, first-in-human, multicenter, open-label dose-escalation trial of ivuxolimab. The trial enrolled adults with locally advanced or metastatic head and neck squamous cell, hepatocellular, melanoma or renal cell carcinoma. Before TCR sequencing, CD4+ and CD8+ T cells were separately sorted from peripheral blood. Specimen: CD4+ or CD8+ T cells sorted from blood, collected in a trial of the OX40 agonist ivuxolimab. The source of this sequence is an adult with an advanced solid tumor such as melanoma, head and neck, liver or kidney cancer. Recombination joined TRBV19 with TRBJ2-3; 8 of the junction bases match TRBD2. The CDR3 region reads CASSIVGGGPGDTQYF. The nucleotide sequence is given as TGTGCCAGTAGTATAGTGGGCGGGGGGCCAGGAGATACGCAGTATTTT.